This TCR beta chain was recovered during a study of blood T cells in healthy people across ages. The wider study: Researchers report that template switching captured about one barcoded beta molecule per two T cells.

CDR1 and CDR2 (germline): MNHEY, SMNVEV (reference sequence). CDR3 length: 16 amino acids. Trimming at V came to 6 bases and at J to 0 bases, leaving 11 bases not matched to a gene. This clonotype has ten or more counts. Its antigen remains unidentified. The authors ran a second PCR of about 7 to 11 cycles using a sample-barcoded 5' primer and a J-beta primer mix. TCRdb re-called the 5' RACE reads with MiXCR, one entry per CDR3 protein. The sample includes about 930,000 distinct CDR3 sequences, 25% to 35% of them seen just once. Overall study findings and caveats: When one million T cells were used, diversity estimates were thought to be underestimates.

These data were also filed under a second study, of T cells of mothers and their children. This second report adds: cDNA synthesis used all extracted RNA, 1.5 ug per 15 ul. Random nucleotides (2-4) and sample barcodes were added by the M1S primer used in the second PCR.

This chain uses TRBV27 with TRBJ2-7, with 7 bases fitting TRBD2. The sequence was obtained from a woman between 35 and 50 years old in good health. The specimen was blood. The CDR3 region has the DNA TGTGCCAGCAGCTTCACGGGAGGTGGAAGCTCCTACGAGCAGTACTTC. This gives the protein CASSFTGGGSSYEQYF.